A selection of T cell receptor beta chains follows, all from one sample in a study of T cells in Graves' hyperthyroidism and ophthalmopathy. TCRdb analysed the multiplex PCR reads with MiXCR anew, one entry per CDR3 protein. The sample carries about 260,000 distinct CDR3 sequences, approximately 16% recorded once. Sequenced sample: blood. These receptors all come from a woman younger than 30 with Graves' ophthalmopathy. The conserved cysteine and the conserved F or W are not part of the CDR3 here.

j_call cdr3_length v_call cdr3_aa
TRBJ2-7 13 TRBV5-6 ASSPGTSLSYEQY
TRBJ1-6 14 TRBV11-2 ASSLARGQPNSPLH
TRBJ1-1 12 TRBV5-1 ASTGGTGGTEAF
TRBJ1-1 12 TRBV7-9 ASSPPVGGPEAF
TRBJ1-1 9 TRBV29-1 SDRDGIEAF
TRBJ2-1 10 TRBV5-1 ASSLGGQGQF
TRBJ1-2 11 TRBV19 ASSGALNYGYT
TRBJ2-3 17 TRBV12-3/TRBV12-4 ATAGGVVDRAGTTDTQY
TRBJ1-3 16 TRBV11-3 ASSSSWAAGLSGNTIY
TRBJ2-3 13 TRBV27 ASSFDRARADTQY
TRBJ1-5 13 TRBV6-1 ASTLGSGANQPQH
TRBJ1-4 12 TRBV5-6 ASSLSATNEKLF
TRBJ2-7 10 TRBV20-1 SAREGAHEQY
TRBJ2-3 10 TRBV11-2 ASSTDTDTQY
TRBJ1-5 16 TRBV6-1 ASSETSGTGGSRQPQH
TRBJ2-3 13 TRBV7-8 ASSIRDRVTDTQY
TRBJ2-5 13 TRBV20-1 SARGAGGLQETQY
TRBJ2-1 13 TRBV4-2 ASSQRGEQYNEQF
TRBJ2-1 11 TRBV4-3 ASSFERYNEQF
TRBJ2-1 14 TRBV19 ASRPGWREKVNEQF
TRBJ1-6 11 TRBV11-1 ASSLVVGSPLH
TRBJ2-7 11 TRBV6-1 ASSEGSAYEQY
TRBJ2-7 15 TRBV4-3 ASSQDRPRQGGYEQY
TRBJ2-4 15 TRBV11-2 ASSLEGTSGAKNIQY
TRBJ2-1 13 TRBV7-2 ASSRRDRGYNEQF
TRBJ2-1 14 TRBV4-2 ASSHELAGGYDEQF
TRBJ2-1 14 TRBV11-2 ASSHTSGSSYNEQF
TRBJ2-2 16 TRBV11-3 ASSLTPGTGANTGELF
TRBJ2-1 14 TRBV6-1 ASSDRLAGTHNEQF
TRBJ2-3 13 TRBV20-1 SASGAGALTDTQY
TRBJ1-1 11 TRBV7-3 ASSQGSYTEAF
TRBJ1-2 10 TRBV12-3/TRBV12-4 ASRGDQEGYT
TRBJ2-7 12 TRBV27 ASSFGGTTYEQY
TRBJ2-7 16 TRBV7-2 ASSLVSGGTSGGDEQY
TRBJ1-3 13 TRBV7-3 ASPDGTGVKNTIY
TRBJ1-1 11 TRBV28 ASSFRMNTEAF
TRBJ2-3 14 TRBV20-1 SASVAGGLDTDTQY
TRBJ1-1 8 TRBV20-1 SASDTEAF
TRBJ1-6 11 TRBV4-3 ASSQSGGSPLH
TRBJ1-2 13 TRBV9 ASSPEVMDYGGYT
TRBJ1-5 13 TRBV20-1 SASRDRHSNQPQH
TRBJ2-1 12 TRBV20-1 SARLARGGHEQF
TRBJ1-1 10 TRBV7-9 ATRGMNTEAF
TRBJ2-5 14 TRBV2 ASSRFLSGPQETQY
TRBJ1-1 10 TRBV27 ASRSRNTEAF
TRBJ2-5 10 TRBV12-5 ASGPGGETQY